Listed below are T cell receptor beta chains from one sample, sequenced in a study of cytomegalovirus exposure and HLA in healthy donors. TCRdb keeps only in-frame clones here, not all; method: immunoSEQ multiplex PCR. The sample includes 100,000 to 150,000 clones, around 70% of them seen just once. Sequenced sample: PBMCs. These receptors came from a human donor in good health. Each CDR3 is given with its conserved first and last residue. The D gene is left open where the match is weak. Rows may omit the clone size; those that give it use once, few, many or a size class.

-,-,TRBJ1-5,TRBV6-1,TGTGCCACTTCACAGGTTTGGGATCAGCCCCAGCATTTT,CATSQVWDQPQHF
-,-,TRBJ2-7,TRBV7-7,TGTGCCAGCAGCCCTGGGCCGGGGATAACCTACGAGCAGTACTTC,CASSPGPGITYEQYF
TRBD2,-,TRBJ2-3,TRBV7-2,TGTGCCAGCAGCCCAGACATAGCGGGATACACAGATACGCAGTATTTT,CASSPDIAGYTDTQYF
-,-,TRBJ2-5,TRBV5-4,TGTGCCAGCAGCTTGAAATCTCTCCAAGAGACCCAGTACTTC,CASSLKSLQETQYF
-,-,TRBJ1-4,TRBV19,TGTGCCGGCTCGGCCTGGGGGCAAAGTGAAAAACTGTTTTTT,CAGSAWGQSEKLFF
-,-,TRBJ2-5,TRBV11-2,TGTGCCAGCAGCTTGCGGAGGCTGGGGCAAGAGACCCAGTACTTC,CASSLRRLGQETQYF
-,-,TRBJ2-1,TRBV2,TGTGCCAGCGGAACAGGTTACGGTGAGCAGTTCTTC,CASGTGYGEQFF
-,-,TRBJ2-1,TRBV28,TGTGCCAGCAGCCTGAGACAGGGAGGTGTCCATGAGCAGTTCTTC,CASSLRQGGVHEQFF
-,-,TRBJ2-7,TRBV4-2,TGTGCCAGCAGCCAAGCCGCAGGGGCCTACGAGCAGTACTTC,CASSQAAGAYEQYF
-,few,TRBJ2-3,TRBV5-1,TGCGCCAGCAGCTTGGCGGTAGGCACAGATACGCAGTATTTT,CASSLAVGTDTQYF
TRBD1,few,TRBJ2-3,TRBV5-1,TGCGCCAGCAGCCGGCAGGACAGGGCGGGAGATACGCAGTATTTT,CASSRQDRAGDTQYF
-,once,TRBJ2-1,TRBV9,TGTGCCAGCAGCGCTCATCAGGGAAATGAGCAGTTCTTC,CASSAHQGNEQFF
TRBD2,-,TRBJ2-2,TRBV4-3,TGCGCCAGCAGCCAAAGACTAGCGGGAGCCTACACCGGGGAGCTGTTTTTT,CASSQRLAGAYTGELFF
TRBD1,-,TRBJ2-3,TRBV19,TGTGCCACCGCCTCTTCTCCGGGACAGGGTCCAGGGACAGATACGCAGTATTTT,CATASSPGQGPGTDTQYF
-,few,TRBJ1-3,TRBV30,TGTGCCTGGGAGATCCGGGGAAACACCATATATTTT,CAWEIRGNTIYF
TRBD1,-,TRBJ1-6,TRBV30,TGTGCCTGGAGTCTAGAAACAGGGGTATCACCCCTCCACTTT,CAWSLETGVSPLHF
-,-,TRBJ1-6,TRBV30,TGTGCCTGGAGACTAGGTCCCACCTATAATTCACCCCTCCACTTT,CAWRLGPTYNSPLHF
TRBD2,-,TRBJ2-1,TRBV2,TGTGCCAGCAGTGAGAGACTAGCGGCCTACAATGAGCAGTTCTTC,CASSERLAAYNEQFF
TRBD1,-,TRBJ2-7,TRBV7-8,TGTGCCAGCAGCTTAGCGGCGACAGGGGGCTGGAGATACGAGCAGTACTTC,CASSLAATGGWRYEQYF
-,-,TRBJ2-4,TRBV28,TGTGCCAGCAGTGAGGACAAAAACATTCAGTACTTC,CASSEDKNIQYF
TRBD1,-,TRBJ2-1,TRBV5-1,TGCGCCAGCAGCGCCCGGACAGGGAATCTATATGAGCAGTTCTTC,CASSARTGNLYEQFF
-,-,TRBJ2-2,TRBV27,TGTGCCAGCAGTTTATTCCTGGGAGCGAACACCGGGGAGCTGTTTTTT,CASSLFLGANTGELFF
TRBD1,few,TRBJ1-5,TRBV30,TGTGCCTGGAGTGTCACAGGGGGAGGCAATCAGCCCCAGCATTTT,CAWSVTGGGNQPQHF
-,-,TRBJ1-1,TRBV10-3,TGTGCCTCCTGGACAGAAAAGAACACTGAAGCTTTCTTT,CASWTEKNTEAFF
TRBD1,-,TRBJ2-7,TRBV5-1,TGCGCCAGCAGCCCACTGACAGGGACCTATAGTGAGCAGTACTTC,CASSPLTGTYSEQYF
TRBD1,-,TRBJ2-7,TRBV15,TGTGCCACCAGCACTAGACAGGGTAACTACGAGCAGTACTTC,CATSTRQGNYEQYF
TRBD2,-,TRBJ2-1,TRBV7-7,TGTGCTAGCAGCTTGCGGGGGGGCACCTTCAATGAGCAGTTCTTC,CASSLRGGTFNEQFF
TRBD1,-,TRBJ2-7,TRBV27,TGTGCCAGCAGTTTGTCTTGGACAGGGGTCAGCTACGAGCAGTACTTC,CASSLSWTGVSYEQYF
TRBD1,-,TRBJ1-1,TRBV19,TGTGCCAGTAGCCCATCACCGACAGGGCTGGGCACTGAAGCTTTCTTT,CASSPSPTGLGTEAFF
-,-,TRBJ2-7,TRBV21-1,TGTGCCAGCAGCAACCTCCTCCGTGACAGGGCATACGAGCAGTACTTC,CASSNLLRDRAYEQYF
TRBD1,-,TRBJ1-1,TRBV27,TGTGCCAGCAGTTTGGGGACAGGGGTCACTGAAGCTTTCTTT,CASSLGTGVTEAFF
-,-,TRBJ2-7,TRBV6-1,TGTGCCAGCAGTGGCAGGGCTTTTAGCTCCTACGAGCAGTACTTC,CASSGRAFSSYEQYF
-,-,TRBJ2-7,TRBV5-4,TGTGCCAGCAGCCCCACGCGGGCCCCGGGCTACGAGCAGTACTTC,CASSPTRAPGYEQYF
-,-,TRBJ2-3,TRBV30,TGTGCCTGGAGTGCGGGTGCGGGACAGCTCACAGATACGCAGTATTTT,CAWSAGAGQLTDTQYF
-,-,TRBJ1-4,TRBV6-6,TGTGCCAGCAGCCTCCCACAGGGTGAAAAACTGTTTTTT,CASSLPQGEKLFF
TRBD1,-,TRBJ2-1,TRBV18,TGTGCCAGCTCACCCGGGACAGGGGGTTACAATGAGCAGTTCTTC,CASSPGTGGYNEQFF
-,-,TRBJ2-5,TRBV7-2,TGTGCCAGCAGCTTAGGGGGCATACAAGAGACCCAGTACTTC,CASSLGGIQETQYF
-,few,TRBJ2-1,TRBV30,TGTGCCTGGAGTGTACAGGGAGAGCAGTTCTTC,CAWSVQGEQFF
TRBD1,once,TRBJ2-7,TRBV10-1,TGCGCCAGCATGACCGGGACAGCGATCCACGAGCAGTACTTC,CASMTGTAIHEQYF